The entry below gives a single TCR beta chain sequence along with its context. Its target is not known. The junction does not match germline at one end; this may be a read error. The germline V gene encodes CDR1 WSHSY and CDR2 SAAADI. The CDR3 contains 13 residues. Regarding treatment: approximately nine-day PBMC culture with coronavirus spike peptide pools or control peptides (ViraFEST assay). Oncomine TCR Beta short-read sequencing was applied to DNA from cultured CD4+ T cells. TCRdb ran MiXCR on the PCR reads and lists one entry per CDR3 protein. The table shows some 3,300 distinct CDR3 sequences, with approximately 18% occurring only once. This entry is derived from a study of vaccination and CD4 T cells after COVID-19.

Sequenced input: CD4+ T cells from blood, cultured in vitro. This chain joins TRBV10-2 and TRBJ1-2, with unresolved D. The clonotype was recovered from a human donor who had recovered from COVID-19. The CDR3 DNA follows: TGCGCCAGCACTGAGACTGGCTTCTATGGCTACACCTTC. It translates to CASTETGFYGYTF.